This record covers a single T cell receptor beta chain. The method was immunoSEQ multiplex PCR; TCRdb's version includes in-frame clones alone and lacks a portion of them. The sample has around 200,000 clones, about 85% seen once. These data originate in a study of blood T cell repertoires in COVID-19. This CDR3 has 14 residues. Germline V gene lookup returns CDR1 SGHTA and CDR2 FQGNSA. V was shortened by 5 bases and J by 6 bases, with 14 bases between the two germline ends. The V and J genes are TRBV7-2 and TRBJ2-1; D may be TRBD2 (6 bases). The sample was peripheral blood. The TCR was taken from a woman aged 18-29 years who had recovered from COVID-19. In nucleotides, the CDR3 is TGTGCCAGCAGCGACCCCCCCGGGGGCAATGAGCAGTTCTTC. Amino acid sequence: CASSDPPGGNEQFF.